This T cell receptor (beta chain) derives from a study of high-grade serous ovarian cancer treatment subgroups. Assay used: immunoSEQ multiplex PCR; TCRdb lists only in-frame clones, some missing. The table includes some 5,700 clones, about 70% detected once. The tumor samples were collected prior to definitive surgery or chemotherapy. The sample holds a few counts of this clone. There are 14 residues in the CDR3. Trimming removed 1 base from V and 5 bases from J, with 11 bases in between. Germline V gives CDR1 SGHNT, CDR2 YENEEA. Sequenced sample: tumor tissue. This clonotype was obtained from a human donor with high-grade serous ovarian cancer. This chain connects TRBV11-3 to TRBJ1-2, with D possibly being TRBD1 (5 bases). In DNA, the CDR3 is TGTGCCAGCAGCTTAGGGACGGGGACTTATGGCTACACCTTC. Residues: CASSLGTGTYGYTF.